This T cell receptor beta chain stems from a study of OX40 agonist ivuxolimab in advanced cancers. Looking at the study overall: Ivuxolimab was an agonistic, fully human IgG2 monoclonal antibody directed against OX40 (CD134), a costimulatory receptor. The monotherapy dose-escalation portion (N = 52 patients) of the phase I ivuxolimab trial is reported in the paper. The purpose of peripheral TCRbeta sequencing was to test whether ivuxolimab changed TCR sequence diversity and led to clonal T-cell expansion. Intravenous ivuxolimab was administered to patients every 2 weeks at six dose levels: 0.01, 0.1, 0.3, 1.5, 3 and 10 mg/kg. Prior anti-PD-1, anti-PD-L1 or anti-CTLA-4 therapy was permitted, and checkpoint inhibitors had been received by about 36% of dose-escalation patients. Partial responses were achieved by three dose-escalation patients, of whom one had hepatocellular carcinoma and two had cutaneous melanoma. Of the 50 or so patients in dose escalation, around 19 had hepatocellular carcinoma, some 15 had melanoma, 9 had renal cell carcinoma and 9 had head and neck cancer. In the dose-escalation cohort, roughly 82% of patients were male, and the mean age was approximately 60 years with a range of roughly 20 to 80. General findings and caveats noted by the study authors: After ivuxolimab, expanded clones were on average more numerous among CD8+ T cells than among CD4+ T cells. Low levels of normalized T-cell clonal expansion were also seen in some patients who did not respond. In the 0.1-3.0 mg/kg groups, partial responders were among the patients with the lowest normalized peripheral clonal expansion, particularly in CD8+ T cells. The antigen specificity of the clonally expanded peripheral T cells was not determined. Clonal expansion of both CD4+ and CD8+ blood T cells was observed from baseline to week 6 at doses 0.1 to 3.0 mg/kg.

Trimming costs V 3 bases and J 3 bases, and their ends lie 13 bases apart. The CDR3 holds 15 amino acids from the cysteine to the phenylalanine. The sequence is cut down to CDR3 DNA, 45 bases in frame from base 1. The germline V gene provides CDR1 MNHEY and CDR2 SVGAGI. Genomic DNA was isolated from the sorted cells so that the TCRbeta CDR3 region could be sequenced. The immunoSEQ Assay was used to sequence the TCRbeta CDR3 regions. In TCRdb, the immuneACCESS table is reduced to in-frame sequences with V and J assigned. These tables do not hold every clone; where another copy was compared, an unresolved V gene accounts for under half, and the others remain unexplained. Counted in this sample were roughly 150,000 clones; around 94% of them appeared once. Under 0.4% of the sample is taken by the ten largest. As regards this clone: This clone's antigen is unknown. No base qualities exist here, and no much larger clone lies one base off it.

Patients with autoimmune disease history or receiving systemic immunosuppression were excluded from the trial. Peripheral blood for TCR sequencing was drawn from every dose cohort at baseline, at cycle 4 day 1 and at cycle 7 day 1. Samples were obtained from an open-label, multicenter, first-in-human phase I dose-escalation trial of ivuxolimab. The trial enrolled adults with locally advanced or metastatic head and neck squamous cell, hepatocellular, melanoma or renal cell carcinoma. Before TCR sequencing, CD4+ T cells and CD8+ T cells were sorted from peripheral blood as separate populations. The sequence links TRBV6-5 to TRBJ2-3; the D gene is possibly TRBD1, with 6 bases matching. The sequencing used CD4+ or CD8+ T cells sorted from blood, collected in a trial of the OX40 agonist ivuxolimab. This TCR came from an adult with an advanced solid tumor such as melanoma, head and neck, liver or kidney cancer. The CDR3 reads as follows: CASSYFGQGTDTQYF. In nucleotide form, the sequence is TGTGCCAGCAGTTATTTTGGGCAGGGGACAGATACGCAGTATTTT.